These 27 T cell receptor beta chains were all obtained from the same sample, sequenced in a study of T-cell reconstitution after alpha-beta-depleted transplantation in children. Unique molecular identifiers were incorporated when the TCRbeta library was constructed. TCRdb processed the PCR reads anew with MiXCR; each CDR3 protein has one entry. The sample includes some 830,000 distinct CDR3 sequences, around 17% of them seen just once. The source material was PBMCs, mostly from graft donor cells, sampled 360 days after TCRalphabeta/CD19-depleted stem cell transplant. The receptors here all came from a male patient younger than 18 who had a stem cell transplant for acute lymphoblastic leukemia, so the T cells may come from the graft donor.

In its sample, this clonotype was seen many times. This chain uses TRBV9 with TRBJ2-1; TRBD2 aligns across 8 bases. The J segment lost 9 bases and the V segment lost 0 bases, leaving 8 bases of the junction unmatched. From germline, CDR1 is SGDLS and CDR2 YYNGEE. This CDR3 region has 15 residues. The CDR3 loop reads CASSVEGGRRLEQFF. Here the CDR3 DNA reads TGTGCCAGCAGCGTAGAGGGCGGGAGGCGCCTTGAGCAGTTCTTC. Full variable domain (remainder filled in from reference TRBV9 and TRBJ2-1): DSGVTQTPKHLITATGQRVTLRCSPRSGDLSVYWYQQSLDQGLQFLIQYYNGEERAKGNILERFSAQQFPDLHSELNLSSLELGDSALYFCASSVEGGRRLEQFFGPGTRLTVL.

This clonotype showed up just a few times. The rearrangement joins TRBV27 to TRBJ2-1; 11 nucleotides line up with TRBD1. CDR3 length: 15 residues. Per the germline V gene, CDR1 is MNHEY and CDR2 is SMNVEV (reference sequence). V shed 4 bases, J shed 3 bases, and the junction held 2 bases outside the gene matches. The CDR3 region has the DNA TGTGCCAGCAGTTCGGGACAGGGGGACTACAATGAGCAGTTCTTC. Translating it yields CASSSGQGDYNEQFF.

The chain joins TRBV2 to TRBJ1-5; D perhaps matches TRBD1 (5 bases). The length of the CDR3 is 16 residues. The V gene lost 3 bases and the J gene lost 2 bases, with 14 bases spanning the gap. The V gene's germline CDR1 is SNHLY and CDR2 FYNNEI. The CDR3 DNA reads TGTGCCAGCAGTGATTATGGGGCGAGCGGCAATCAGCCCCAGCATTTT. Translating it yields CASSDYGASGNQPQHF.

This clonotype was recorded at least ten times. The chain carries TRBV5-1 and TRBJ1-2; D is uncertain. Trimming stripped 0 bases from V and 5 bases from J, with 14 bases between. CDR1 and CDR2 from the germline V gene are SGHRS and YFSETQ. The CDR3 sequence is 15 residues long. The CDR3 sequence: CASSLATDGFYGYTF. CDR3 in DNA: TGCGCCAGCAGCTTGGCCACGGACGGGTTTTATGGCTACACCTTC.

This clonotype has at least ten counts. The V call is TRBV5-4, the J call TRBJ2-1; 9 nucleotides align to TRBD2. This CDR3 comprises 16 residues. Trimming at V came to 0 bases and at J to 7 bases, leaving 8 bases not matched to a gene. Germline assignment: CDR1 SGHNT and CDR2 YYREEE (reference sequence). This chain's CDR3 is CASSLGGLAGLNEQFF. In DNA, the CDR3 is TGTGCCAGCAGCTTGGGGGGTCTAGCGGGACTAAATGAGCAGTTCTTC. Combining the CDR3 with reference TRBV5-4 and TRBJ2-1 gives the whole variable domain ETGVTQSPTHLIKTRGQQVTLRCSSQSGHNTVSWYQQALGQGPQFIFQYYREEENGRGNFPPRFSGLQFPNYSSELNVNALELDDSALYLCASSLGGLAGLNEQFFGPGTRLTVL.

This clonotype was seen a handful of times. The chain links TRBV12-3 or TRBV12-4 to TRBJ2-1; no reliable D call. V gave up 1 base and J gave up 12 bases, with 10 bases separating them. CDR3 length equals 12 residues. The CDR3 reads CASSLVGIGQFF. The DNA of the CDR3 is TGTGCCAGCAGTTTAGTAGGGATTGGGCAGTTCTTC.

The V call is TRBV2, the J call TRBJ2-7, with TRBD2 matching over 10 bases. Germline V lookup: CDR1 SNHLY, CDR2 FYNNEI. The CDR3 totals 14 residues. V was clipped by 9 bases and J by 3 bases; unmatched bases: 8. The CDR3 DNA reads TGTGCCAGTACTTCTAGCGGGAGAAGCTACGAGCAGTACTTC. Its protein product is CASTSSGRSYEQYF. The variable domain in full, with the rest retrieved from reference TRBV2 and TRBJ2-7, is EPEVTQTPSHQVTQMGQEVILRCVPISNHLYFYWYRQILGQKVEFLVSFYNNEISEKSEIFDDQFSVERPDGSNFTLKIRSTKLEDSAMYFCASTSSGRSYEQYFGPGTRLTVT.

This clonotype showed up just a few times. V is TRBV27 and J is TRBJ1-5, with D perhaps TRBD1 (6 bases). Germline CDR1 is MNHEY and CDR2 is SMNVEV (reference sequence). The CDR3 is made up of 15 amino acids. Between the trimmed V and J ends, which lost 5 bases and 0 bases, there was a span of 11 bases. This CDR3 reads CASSTGANSNQPQHF. The CDR3 nucleotides are TGTGCCAGCAGTACGGGGGCGAATAGCAATCAGCCCCAGCATTTT.

The chain carries TRBV9 and TRBJ2-7; D call uncertain. Germline assignment: CDR1 SGDLS and CDR2 YYNGEE. The V and J ends lost 0 bases and 2 bases respectively, with 12 bases between them. The CDR3 runs to 15 residues. CDR3 nucleotides: TGTGCCAGCAGCGTAGAGTGGAGTTCTACCTACGAGCAGTACTTC. Amino acids: CASSVEWSSTYEQYF. Drawing the rest from reference TRBV9 and TRBJ2-7, the complete variable domain is DSGVTQTPKHLITATGQRVTLRCSPRSGDLSVYWYQQSLDQGLQFLIQYYNGEERAKGNILERFSAQQFPDLHSELNLSSLELGDSALYFCASSVEWSSTYEQYFGPGTRLTVT.

This clonotype occurred a few times. The J gene is TRBJ2-3, the V gene TRBV20-1, with a weak D call TRBD2 (5 bases). CDR1 is DFQATT and CDR2 is SNEGSKA in the germline V gene (reference sequence). V gave up 5 bases and J gave up 0 bases, with 12 bases separating them. The CDR3 loop spans 14 amino acids. In nucleotides, the CDR3 is TGCAGTGCTCCACCGACTACCAGCACAGATACGCAGTATTTT. This encodes CSAPPTTSTDTQYF.

The chain links TRBV24-1 to TRBJ2-1; D is possibly TRBD1 (5 bases). Germline V gene lookup returns CDR1 KGHDR and CDR2 SFDVKD. Between the trimmed V and J ends, which lost 5 bases and 3 bases, there was a span of 10 bases. This CDR3 has 14 residues. As DNA, the CDR3 is TGTGCCACCAGTGTAGGACACTTCTACAATGAGCAGTTCTTC. It is translated as CATSVGHFYNEQFF.

This clonotype has a handful of counts. The V and J genes are TRBV12-3 or TRBV12-4 and TRBJ1-1; no clear D. This CDR3 spans 11 amino acids. V was trimmed by 8 bases and J by 6 bases, leaving 10 bases between them. Written as DNA, the CDR3 is TGTGCCAGCCAAGAGACTCCTGAAGCTTTCTTT. This gives the protein CASQETPEAFF.

Only a few counts were recorded for this clonotype. This chain's CDR3 is CASSVVAGSNTGELFF. For the CDR3, the DNA is TGTGCCAGCAGCGTAGTGGCGGGATCGAACACCGGGGAGCTGTTTTTT. V gene TRBV9 combines with J gene TRBJ2-2; D perhaps matches TRBD2 (6 bases). This CDR3 contains 16 residues. The V end lost 0 bases, the J end lost 0 bases, and 9 bases lay between the germline ends. Germline assignment: CDR1 SGDLS and CDR2 YYNGEE.

This clonotype was recorded once. The chain has TRBV10-3 and TRBJ1-6; D perhaps matches TRBD1 (5 bases). The CDR3 sequence is 13 residues long. Germline CDR1 and CDR2: ENHRY and SYGVKD. V lost 10 bases and J lost 10, with 17 bases in between. CDR3 bases: TGTGCCAACGGACAAGGACTGAACTCACCCCTCCACTTT. It is translated as CANGQGLNSPLHF.

The chain has TRBV4-1 and TRBJ2-7, with TRBD1 matching 7 bases. This CDR3 contains 15 residues. Trimming removed 2 bases from V and 3 bases from J; junction bases left unmatched: 7. The germline V gene has CDR1 MGHRA and CDR2 YSYEKL. CDR3 residues: CASSQPGQIDYEQYF. The CDR3 DNA reads TGCGCCAGCAGCCAACCGGGACAGATTGACTACGAGCAGTACTTC.

This clonotype has only a few counts. This chain links TRBV20-1 with TRBJ1-4, with D uncertain. Trimming took off 5 bases at V and 2 bases at J, with 12 bases between the two ends. Germline values: CDR1 DFQATT, CDR2 SNEGSKA (reference sequence). The CDR3 loop spans 14 amino acids. In nucleotides, the CDR3 is TGCAGTGCTTATCCTCGGTGGACTAATGAAAAACTGTTTTTT. Translated, it gives CSAYPRWTNEKLFF.

This chain uses TRBV7-3 with TRBJ2-1, with TRBD2 matching over 12 bases. Germline V gene lookup returns CDR1 SGHTA and CDR2 FQGTGA. There are 16 residues in the CDR3. Unmatched junction bases numbered 8, after V lost 4 bases and J lost 7 bases. CDR3 DNA: TGTGCCAGCAGCTCCGGACTAGCGGGGATACAGAATGAGCAGTTCTTC. Protein product: CASSSGLAGIQNEQFF.

The chain carries TRBV5-1 and TRBJ1-1; tentative D call: TRBD1 (5 bases). Germline V lookup: CDR1 SGHRS, CDR2 YFSETQ. CDR3 size: 14 residues. V was trimmed by 7 bases and J by 1 base, leaving 14 bases between them. CDR3 DNA sequence: TGCGCCAGCTGTCCGTTAACAGGGAACACTGAAGCTTTCTTT. This translates into CASCPLTGNTEAFF.

This clonotype showed up just a few times. The chain is built from TRBV27 and TRBJ2-7, with TRBD1 matching 8 bases. This CDR3 spans 16 amino acids. With V trimmed by 3 bases and J by 3 bases, 10 bases remained unmatched. The germline gives CDR1 MNHEY, CDR2 SMNVEV (reference sequence). The CDR3 region is CASSFDRGVPHYEQYF. The CDR3 nucleotides are TGTGCCAGCAGTTTTGACAGGGGCGTTCCCCACTACGAGCAGTACTTC.

The chain has TRBV6-1 and TRBJ2-5; D ambiguous. Trimming took 0 bases from V and 1 from J, leaving 12 bases between them. The CDR3 runs 16 residues. Per germline, CDR1 MNHNS and CDR2 SASEGT. The CDR3 bases are TGTGCCAGCAGTGAAGCTGCCGCCTGGGGCCAAGAGACCCAGTACTTC. Its translation is CASSEAAAWGQETQYF.

Only a few counts were recorded for this clonotype. CDR3 sequence: CAISESTRGLRTTNEQFF. The CDR3 DNA reads as TGTGCCATCAGTGAGTCTACCCGGGGACTTAGGACCACCAATGAGCAGTTCTTC. The chain is built from TRBV10-3 and TRBJ2-1; tentatively, D is TRBD2 (6 bases). Trimming left V 0 bases short and J 6 bases short, with 21 bases between. In germline, CDR1 is ENHRY, CDR2 SYGVKD. The CDR3 extends over 18 amino acids.

The sample holds many counts of this clonotype. The chain is built from TRBV6-5 and TRBJ2-1; 10 bases match TRBD2. CDR3 length: 16 amino acids. Germline CDR1 reads MNHEY; CDR2 reads SVGAGI. V lost 2 bases and J lost 2; bases outside the gene matches: 3. The CDR3 DNA is TGTGCCAGCAGTTACCCGAGCGGGGGGGCCTACAATGAGCAGTTCTTC. This encodes CASSYPSGGAYNEQFF.

The chain joins TRBV11-2 to TRBJ1-6; tentatively, D is TRBD1 (5 bases). V shed 0 bases and J shed 8 bases, with 8 bases lying between them. The CDR3 has 14 amino acids. The germline V gene has CDR1 SGHAT and CDR2 FQNNGV. The CDR3 sequence: CASSLETVHSPLHF. CDR3 coding DNA: TGTGCCAGCAGCTTAGAGACAGTTCATTCACCCCTCCACTTT.

This clonotype was seen more than once but under ten times. V is TRBV4-1 and J is TRBJ2-1; 9 nucleotides agree with TRBD2. The germline V gene has CDR1 MGHRA and CDR2 YSYEKL. V shed 0 bases, J shed 7 bases, and the junction held 7 bases outside the gene matches. There are 16 residues in the CDR3. In DNA form, the CDR3 reads TGCGCCAGCAGCCAAGATATAGCGGGAGTAGGTAATGAGCAGTTCTTC. This gives the protein CASSQDIAGVGNEQFF.

Only a few counts were recorded for this clonotype. As DNA, the CDR3 is TGTGCCAGCAGCGTATATCGGGGCGCAGATACGCAGTATTTT. Its protein is CASSVYRGADTQYF. The V gene is TRBV9, the J gene TRBJ2-3, with D perhaps being TRBD1 or TRBD2 (5 bases each). Trimming left V 1 base short and J 4 bases short, with 10 bases between. CDR3 length equals 14 residues. Germline V gene sequence: CDR1 SGDLS, CDR2 YYNGEE.

In the case of this clonotype: The junction shows a germline mismatch at one end, possibly a read error. This chain connects TRBV2 to TRBJ2-2, with TRBD2 identical over 14 bases. CDR3 length: 18 residues. Germline V gene lookup returns CDR1 SNHLY and CDR2 FYNNEI. The CDR3 coding sequence is TGTGCCTGCAGTCCACGACTAGCGGGAGGGCCTTGGGCCGGGGAGCTGTTTTTT. Its translation is CACSPRLAGGPWAGELFF.

This clonotype was seen only a few times. This chain links TRBV7-8 with TRBJ2-7; D tentatively fits TRBD1 or TRBD2 (5 bases each). CDR3 length: 15 amino acids. V was clipped by 5 bases and J by 2 bases, with 16 bases between them. Germline V gene data show CDR1 as SGHVS and CDR2 as FQNEAQ. In DNA form, the CDR3 reads TGTGCCAGCAGCCCAAAAAGGGACCGCACCTACGAGCAGTACTTC. It encodes CASSPKRDRTYEQYF. The variable domain in full, completed from reference TRBV7-8 and TRBJ2-7, reads GAGVSQSPRYKVAKRGQDVALRCDPISGHVSLFWYQQALGQGPEFLTYFQNEAQLDKSGLPSDRFFAERPEGSVSTLKIQRTQQEDSAVYLCASSPKRDRTYEQYFGPGTRLTVT.